These 11 T cell receptor beta chains were sequenced from one sample in a study of blood T cells in healthy people across ages. Sample-barcoded 5' priming and a J-beta primer mix drove a second PCR of about 6 to 12 cycles. TCRdb reanalysed the 5' RACE reads using MiXCR and keeps one entry per CDR3 protein. The sample has roughly 680,000 distinct CDR3 sequences, under 65% seen once. The material sequenced was blood. Source of these receptors: a woman of 80 years or more in good health.

This clonotype has just a few counts. The genes are TRBV12-3 or TRBV12-4 and TRBJ2-5, with 10 bases identical to TRBD2. This CDR3 has 15 amino acids. V lost 3 bases, J lost 11 bases, and 12 bases stayed unmatched. CDR3 residues: CASSFTSGKRDEQYF. CDR3 nucleotides: TGTGCCAGCAGTTTTACTAGCGGGAAACGGGATGAGCAGTACTTC.

This chain connects TRBV7-9 to TRBJ1-2, with 7 bases fitting TRBD1. This CDR3 has 15 residues. V lost 3 bases to trimming and J lost 8 bases; unmatched junction nucleotides: 12. Looked up from germline, CDR1 is SEHNR and CDR2 is FQNEAQ (reference sequence). For the CDR3, the DNA is TGTGCCAGCAGCTTTCGGACAGGTCTCGCTGGAGGCTACACCTTC. Protein product: CASSFRTGLAGGYTF.

CDR3 sequence: CASSFNPIPEETQYF. In DNA, the CDR3 is TGTGCCAGCAGTTTCAATCCGATTCCCGAAGAGACCCAGTACTTC. The chain employs TRBV12-3 or TRBV12-4 and TRBJ2-5; D uncertain. CDR3 length equals 15 residues. Trimming removed 3 bases at V and 3 bases at J, with 14 bases between.

Many counts were recorded for this clonotype. The chain is built from TRBV28 and TRBJ2-6, with D perhaps TRBD1 (6 bases). V was clipped by 1 base and J by 4 bases, with 8 bases between them. Germline V CDR1 and CDR2: MDHEN, SYDVKM. The CDR3 spans 15 residues. The CDR3 reads CASSLYRAGANVLTF. The CDR3 nucleotides are TGTGCCAGCAGTTTATACAGGGCCGGGGCCAACGTCCTGACTTTC.

This clonotype was counted only a few times. This rearrangement joins TRBV5-1 to TRBJ2-5; D gene ambiguous. The CDR3 is made up of 14 amino acids. CDR1 SGHRS and CDR2 YFSETQ come from the germline V gene. Trimming pared 0 bases from V and 0 bases from J, leaving 6 bases between. The CDR3 DNA is TGCGCCAGCAGCTTGGAACAGTACCAAGAGACCCAGTACTTC. It yields the protein CASSLEQYQETQYF.

This clonotype was found once. The CDR3, as DNA: TGTGCCAGCTCGGGGAGGCTCGGGGCCAACGTCCTGACTTTC. It encodes CASSGRLGANVLTF. The V gene is TRBV14, the J gene TRBJ2-6; possible D gene TRBD2, 6 bases. The V gene lost 8 bases and the J gene lost 4 bases, with 12 bases spanning the gap. CDR1 is SGHDN and CDR2 is FVKESK in the germline V gene. This CDR3 has 14 amino acids. The full variable domain, its missing parts supplied by reference TRBV14 and TRBJ2-6, is EAGVTQFPSHSVIEKGQTVTLRCDPISGHDNLYWYRRVMGKEIKFLLHFVKESKQDESGMPNNRFLAERTGGTYSTLKVQPAELEDSGVYFCASSGRLGANVLTFGAGSRLTVL.

Comment on this clonotype: This may stem from a read error, because a much larger clone lies one nucleotide away. The chain joins TRBV11-2 to TRBJ2-4, with a weak D call TRBD1 (6 bases). The better agreement between TRBJ2-7 and the DNA end casts doubt on the J call. The CDR3 runs to 15 residues. Germline assignment: CDR1 SGHAT and CDR2 FQNNGV. CDR3 nucleotides: TGTGCCAGCAGCGAATACAGGGCTTTGAACTACGAGCAGTACTTC. Its translation is CASSEYRALNYEQYF.

The chain links TRBV7-4 to TRBJ2-5; TRBD2 aligns across 7 bases. This CDR3 is built from 18 residues. Germline CDR1 reads SGHVT; CDR2 reads SQSDAQ. The V segment lost 10 bases and the J segment 0 bases; nucleotides outside the gene matches: 20. The CDR3 DNA is TGTGCCATCCCTCTGGGAGGGGACCCCGAGAGTTACCAAGAGACCCAGTACTTC. Translated, it gives CAIPLGGDPESYQETQYF.

For the CDR3, the DNA is TGTGCCAGCAATCGGCTAGCGACCCAAGAGACCCAGTACTTC. It encodes CASNRLATQETQYF. This rearrangement joins TRBV7-2 to TRBJ2-4, with D perhaps matching TRBD2 (6 bases). The J call may be in error: the DNA end matches TRBJ2-5 better. The CDR3 is 14 residues long. Germline V gene sequence: CDR1 SGHTA, CDR2 FQGNSA.

Comment on this clonotype: It may be a read error: a sequence one base away is much more abundant. The chain employs TRBV12-3 or TRBV12-4 and TRBJ1-5, with unresolved D. This CDR3 comprises 13 residues. Trimming pared 10 bases from V and 1 base from J, leaving 11 bases between. As DNA, the CDR3 is TGTGCCACCGCCCGGAGGAGCAATCAGCCCCAGCATTTT. Its protein product is CATARRSNQPQHF.

The rearrangement joins TRBV20-1 to TRBJ2-1; D is unclear. The germline gives CDR1 DFQATT, CDR2 SNEGSKA (reference sequence). V lost 0 bases and J 11 bases, leaving 14 bases between the germline ends. The CDR3 is 13 residues long. The CDR3 loop is CSARDDPPVKQFF. Here the CDR3 DNA reads TGCAGTGCTAGAGATGATCCTCCGGTAAAGCAGTTCTTC.